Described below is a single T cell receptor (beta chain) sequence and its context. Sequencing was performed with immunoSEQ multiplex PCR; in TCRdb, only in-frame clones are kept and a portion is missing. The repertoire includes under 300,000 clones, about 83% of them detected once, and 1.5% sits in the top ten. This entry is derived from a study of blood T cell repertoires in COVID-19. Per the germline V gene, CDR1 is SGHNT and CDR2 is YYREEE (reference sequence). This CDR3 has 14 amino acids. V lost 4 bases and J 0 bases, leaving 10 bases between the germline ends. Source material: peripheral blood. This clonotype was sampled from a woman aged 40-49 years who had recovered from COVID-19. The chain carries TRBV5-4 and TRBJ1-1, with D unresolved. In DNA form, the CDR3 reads TGTGCCAGCAGCCACAGAGCCGTGAACACTGAAGCTTTCTTT. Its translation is CASSHRAVNTEAFF.